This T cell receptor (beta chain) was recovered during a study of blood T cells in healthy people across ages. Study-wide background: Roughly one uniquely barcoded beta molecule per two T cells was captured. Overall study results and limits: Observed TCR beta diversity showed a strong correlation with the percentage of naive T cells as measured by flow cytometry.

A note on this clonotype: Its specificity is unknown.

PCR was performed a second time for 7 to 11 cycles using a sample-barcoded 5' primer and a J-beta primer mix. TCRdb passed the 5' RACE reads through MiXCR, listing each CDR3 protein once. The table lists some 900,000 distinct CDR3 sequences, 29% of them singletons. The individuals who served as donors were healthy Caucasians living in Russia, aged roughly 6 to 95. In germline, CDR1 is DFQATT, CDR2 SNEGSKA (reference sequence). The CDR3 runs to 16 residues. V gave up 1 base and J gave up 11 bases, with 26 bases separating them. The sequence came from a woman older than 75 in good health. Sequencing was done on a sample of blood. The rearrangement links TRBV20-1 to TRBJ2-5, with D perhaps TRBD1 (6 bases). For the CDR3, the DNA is TGCAGTGCTAGAGTAGCAGGGGCCCCCTTACGGAATGAGCAGTACTTC. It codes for CSARVAGAPLRNEQYF.